This T cell receptor (beta chain) derives from a study of blood T cell repertoires in COVID-19. Original analysis: Amplifying reference gene primers gave estimates of nucleated cell counts. Profiled with immunoSEQ multiplex PCR; TCRdb holds only in-frame clones, not every one. D and trimming were read from the DNA, whereas the V and J calls and clone size are those reported in that table. Of roughly 310,000 clones in the sample, 85% to 90% were seen once. Patients of the Seattle cohort, enrolled during active infection, were followed longitudinally. Sequenced material: peripheral blood. The source of this sequence is a woman aged 25 to 39 with COVID-19, enrolled during active disease.

DNA of the CDR3: TGTGCCAGCAGCTTAGGTCGTCAGGGATCCGCTGAAGCTTTCTTT. It specifies CASSLGRQGSAEAFF. V and J are TRBV7-3 and TRBJ1-1, with D possibly matching TRBD1 (5 bases). The ends were cut back, 2 bases at V and 6 bases at J, with 16 bases in the middle. CDR1 and CDR2 (germline): SGHTA, FQGTGA. The CDR3 has 15 residues.